This T cell receptor (beta chain) was obtained from a study of T cell repertoires in cytomegalovirus infection. Study-wide background: In the study, CMV epitopes included recently identified HLA-C-restricted and well-studied HLA-B-restricted ones. Public TCR beta signatures provided an indication of both CMV infection and a matching HLA type.

Overall study findings and caveats: Clonotype analysis showed dominance of the ex vivo response by HLA-C-restricted CMV-specific TCR beta clonotypes. Frequencies of public TCR beta families were cumulated, and this identified carriers of CMV plus the relevant HLA.

TCRdb fed the reads into MiXCR, producing one record per CDR3 protein. The profile covers some 500,000 distinct CDR3 sequences, with around two fifths appearing a single time and around 48% taken by the ten largest. About this clonotype itself: Its antigen is as yet unknown.

CDR1 and CDR2 (germline): SNHLY, FYNNEI. V lost 3 bases to trimming and J lost 1 base, with 6 bases between them. There are 13 residues in the CDR3. The sequenced sample was cultured PBMCs, obtained from culture after CMV antigen stimulation. This chain connects TRBV2 to TRBJ1-1; D call uncertain. The sequence derives from a human donor in good health (CMV status not recorded). Some clones in this sample may be carry-over from other donors' samples. CDR3: CASSERENTEAFF. In nucleotides, the CDR3 is TGTGCCAGCAGTGAGCGGGAGAACACTGAAGCTTTCTTT.